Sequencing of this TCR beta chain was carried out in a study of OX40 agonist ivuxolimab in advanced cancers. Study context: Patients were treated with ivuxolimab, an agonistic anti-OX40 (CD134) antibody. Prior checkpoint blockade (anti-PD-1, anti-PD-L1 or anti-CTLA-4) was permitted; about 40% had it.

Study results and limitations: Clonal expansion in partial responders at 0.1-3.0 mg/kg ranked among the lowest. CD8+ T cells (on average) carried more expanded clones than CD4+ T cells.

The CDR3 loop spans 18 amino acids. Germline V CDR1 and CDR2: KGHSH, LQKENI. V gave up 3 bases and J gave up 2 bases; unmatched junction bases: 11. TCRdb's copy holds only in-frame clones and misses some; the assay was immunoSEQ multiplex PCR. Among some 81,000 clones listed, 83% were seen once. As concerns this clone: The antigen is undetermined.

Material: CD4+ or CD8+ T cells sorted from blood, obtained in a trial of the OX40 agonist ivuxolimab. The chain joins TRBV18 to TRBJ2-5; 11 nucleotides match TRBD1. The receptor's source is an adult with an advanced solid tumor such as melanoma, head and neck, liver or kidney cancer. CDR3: CASSPYPGQGGLQETQYF. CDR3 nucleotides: TGTGCCAGCTCACCCTACCCGGGACAGGGGGGATTGCAAGAGACCCAGTACTTC. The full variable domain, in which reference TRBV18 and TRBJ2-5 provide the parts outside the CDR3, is NAGVMQNPRHLVRRRGQEARLRCSPMKGHSHVYWYRQLPEEGLKFMVYLQKENIIDESGMPKERFSAEFPKEGPSILRIQQVVRGDSAAYFCASSPYPGQGGLQETQYFGPGTRLLVL.